The sequence of this TCR beta chain was determined in a study of blood T cell repertoires in COVID-19. TCRdb's table, derived via immunoSEQ multiplex PCR, lists solely in-frame clones and lacks some. The table includes about 150,000 clones, roughly 80% detected once. In germline, CDR1 is ENHRY, CDR2 SYGVKD. Losses at the gene ends were 3 bases for V and 1 base for J; bases not matched to a gene: 7. The CDR3 spans 16 residues. The rearrangement uses TRBV10-3 and TRBJ2-3, with 7 bases identical to TRBD2. Material for sequencing was PBMCs or T cells enriched from blood (not recorded which). The TCR sequence derives from a man aged 45-60 years who had recovered from COVID-19. The CDR3 nucleotides are TGTGCCATCAGTGACCCTCCCAGCGGGGGCACAGATACGCAGTATTTT. Its translation: CAISDPPSGGTDTQYF.